This T cell receptor (beta chain) was found in a study of circulating CD8 cells and anti-PD-1 response in melanoma. Four subsets defined by PD-1 and/or TIGIT were sorted from live CD3+CD8+TCRalphabeta+ cells. This clonotype was observed a handful of times. Since a much larger clone is just one base distant, this may be a read error. The germline V gene encodes CDR1 LNHDA and CDR2 SQIVND (reference sequence). This CDR3 is built from 15 residues. The QIAseq Immune Repertoire TCR panel built the libraries from roughly 15 ng of total RNA. TCRdb itself ran the reads through MiXCR, one entry per CDR3 protein. Of some 1,500 distinct CDR3 sequences in the sample, approximately 8.8% are singletons; the top ten hold under 6%.

The TCR was taken from a human donor with melanoma. The sequences come from CD8+ T cells from PBMCs, collected at baseline or after one month of anti-PD-1 therapy (not recorded which). The chain is built from TRBV19 and TRBJ1-1, with unresolved D. CDR3 loop: CASSIVAGMNTEAYF. The CDR3 DNA reads TGTGCCAGTAGTATAGTAGCGGGTATGAACACTGAAGCTTACTTT. The variable domain in full, with the rest retrieved from reference TRBV19 and TRBJ1-1, is DGGITQSPKYLFRKEGQNVTLSCEQNLNHDAMYWYRQDPGQGLRLIYYSQIVNDFQKGDIAEGYSVSREKKESFPLTVTSAQKNPTAFYLCASSIVAGMNTEAYFGQGTRLTVV.